This T cell receptor (beta chain) was retrieved from a study of CD8 T cells in Susac syndrome. The CD8+ and CD4+ T cells were negatively isolated, with the TEMRA cells enriched by FACS. It was with random hexamers that roughly 0.45 to 1 ug RNA was reverse transcribed. The method of amplification for TCR beta CDR3 was immunoSEQ multiplex PCR, covering 54 Vbeta and 13 Jbeta. TCRdb fed the immunoSEQ multiplex PCR reads into MiXCR, producing one record per CDR3 protein. The table includes tens of thousands of distinct CDR3 sequences, around 90% detected once. A remark on this clonotype: What it binds is unknown.

Unmatched junction bases numbered 6, after V lost 4 bases and J lost 7 bases. CDR3 size: 14 residues. Germline V lookup: CDR1 MNHEY, CDR2 SVGAGI. General study results and limits: It was acknowledged in the study that the number of individuals who were included in its TCR sequencing and HLA analysis was relatively small.

This clonotype was obtained from a human donor with multiple sclerosis. The V call is TRBV6-5, the J call TRBJ2-2, with 7 bases lining up with TRBD2. The source material was CD8+ T cells from PBMCs. The CDR3 loop is CASSFGLVSGELFF. The CDR3 nucleotides read TGTGCCAGCAGTTTCGGACTAGTGAGCGGGGAGCTGTTTTTT.